This entry lists 32 T cell receptor beta chains sequenced from one sample in a study of cytomegalovirus exposure and HLA in healthy donors. Both 60 Vbeta primers and 13 Jbeta primers went into the PCR. Profiling relied on immunoSEQ multiplex PCR, and the TCRdb table lists in-frame clones only, not all of them. This table has 100,000 to 120,000 clones, over 70% appearing once. Material: PBMCs. The receptor set was obtained from a man in his forties or fifties in good health and CMV-seronegative.

CDR3 residues: CASSQSGVYNEQFF. CDR3 DNA sequence: TGTGCCAGCAGCCAAAGCGGGGTATACAATGAGCAGTTCTTC. V gene TRBV7-3 combines with J gene TRBJ2-1, with 7 bases that match TRBD2. Germline CDR1 and CDR2: SGHTA and FQGTGA. This CDR3 contains 14 residues. V lost 5 bases and J lost 4; bases outside the gene matches: 5. The entire variable domain, with the rest obtained from reference TRBV7-3 and TRBJ2-1, is as follows: GAGVSQTPSNKVTEKGKYVELRCDPISGHTALYWYRQSLGQGPEFLIYFQGTGAADDSGLPNDRFFAVRPEGSVSTLKIQRTERGDSAVYLCASSQSGVYNEQFFGPGTRLTVL.

The chain recombines TRBV19 with TRBJ2-3; TRBD1 matches 8 bases. The V segment lost 3 bases and the J segment 3 bases; nucleotides outside the gene matches: 8. CDR1 is LNHDA and CDR2 is SQIVND in the germline V gene (reference sequence). CDR3 length: 16 amino acids. The CDR3 coding sequence is TGTGCCAGTAGTATTTTCTGGACAGGGTCTACAGATACGCAGTATTTT. Translated: CASSIFWTGSTDTQYF.

The V call is TRBV4-1, the J call TRBJ1-2, with TRBD1 identical over 9 bases. CDR1 and CDR2 from the germline V gene are MGHRA and YSYEKL. The junction had 6 bases not matched to a gene; V was cut back by 4 bases and J by 0 bases. This CDR3 region has 16 residues. The CDR3 DNA sequence: TGCGCCAGCAGCCGACAAGGACAGGGGTCTAACTATGGCTACACCTTC. Protein sequence: CASSRQGQGSNYGYTF.

The V and J genes are TRBV19 and TRBJ2-5; TRBD2 matches 9 bases. Looked up from germline, CDR1 is LNHDA and CDR2 is SQIVND (reference sequence). With 8 bases clipped from V and 1 base from J, the junction kept 8 bases outside the gene matches. The CDR3 extends over 15 amino acids. CDR3 loop: CASSPTSGLQETQYF. The CDR3, as DNA: TGTGCCAGTTCCCCGACTAGCGGCCTCCAAGAGACCCAGTACTTC.

This clone was detected only once. The CDR3 loop is CASSPSYGTYEQYF. CDR3 sequence (DNA): TGTGCCAGCAGCCCATCGTACGGGACCTACGAGCAGTACTTC. V gene TRBV27 combines with J gene TRBJ2-7; a weak D match, TRBD2 (5 bases). Trimming cost V 6 bases and J 2 bases, with 14 bases left between them. The CDR3 contains 14 residues. In germline, CDR1 is MNHEY, CDR2 SMNVEV (reference sequence).

CDR3 amino acids: CASSRGYYEQYF. The CDR3 DNA follows: TGTGCCAGCAGTAGGGGATACTACGAGCAGTACTTC. The chain recombines TRBV25-1 with TRBJ2-7, with D perhaps TRBD1 (5 bases). The CDR3 runs 12 residues. Germline loops: CDR1 MGHDK, CDR2 SYGVNS. Trimming removed 5 bases from V and 3 bases from J, with 8 bases in between.

This chain links TRBV6-5 with TRBJ1-2; perhaps TRBD1 as D (5 bases). The CDR3 covers 15 residues. Trimming pared 0 bases from V and 2 bases from J, leaving 10 bases between. The germline gives CDR1 MNHEY, CDR2 SVGAGI. For the CDR3, the DNA is TGTGCCAGCAGTTACTCCCCGGGGGAGAACTATGGCTACACCTTC. Amino acids: CASSYSPGENYGYTF.

With regard to this clone: The junction shows a germline mismatch at one end, possibly a read error. The rearrangement uses TRBV11-2 and TRBJ1-2; D is undetermined. CDR3 length equals 13 residues. Germline CDR1 is SGHAT and CDR2 is FQNNGV. CDR3 in DNA: TGTGCCAGCAGCTTATTGTCGGGTTATGCCTACACCTTC. It specifies CASSLLSGYAYTF.

J is TRBJ1-5 and V is TRBV19; TRBD1 might be the D (5 bases). V was trimmed by 7 bases and J by 1 base, leaving 17 bases between them. Germline V gene data show CDR1 as LNHDA and CDR2 as SQIVND (reference sequence). This CDR3 is built from 16 residues. This CDR3 reads CASNWIGGRSNQPQHF. CDR3 in DNA: TGTGCCAGTAACTGGATCGGGGGGAGAAGCAATCAGCCCCAGCATTTT.

This chain joins TRBV28 and TRBJ1-2; the match to TRBD1 covers 8 bases. CDR1 MDHEN and CDR2 SYDVKM come from the germline V gene. The ends lost 8 bases at V and 3 bases at J; junction bases unmatched: 5. This CDR3 is 13 amino acids long. The CDR3 coding sequence is TGTGCCAGCGTTACAGGGGGGGACTATGGCTACACCTTC. Translating gives CASVTGGDYGYTF.

The J gene is TRBJ2-7, the V gene TRBV7-9, with D hard to call. This CDR3 region has 13 residues. Trimming removed 2 bases at V and 2 bases at J, with 7 bases between. Germline CDR1 reads SEHNR; CDR2 reads FQNEAQ (reference sequence). CDR3 DNA sequence: TGTGCCAGCAGCTTATGGGCAACCTACGAGCAGTACTTC. The encoded protein is CASSLWATYEQYF.

The J gene is TRBJ2-7, the V gene TRBV10-2, with TRBD2 matching 12 bases. The V segment lost 2 bases and the J segment 3 bases; nucleotides outside the gene matches: 8. The V gene's germline CDR1 is WSHSY and CDR2 SAAADI. This CDR3 contains 17 residues. The CDR3 loop is CASSEAGWTSGVYEQYF. The DNA for the CDR3 is TGCGCCAGCAGTGAGGCAGGTTGGACTAGCGGGGTCTACGAGCAGTACTTC.

The gene calls are TRBV5-6 and TRBJ1-2; 10 bases line up with TRBD1. CDR3 length equals 14 residues. V gave up 3 bases and J gave up 4 bases; unmatched junction bases: 3. From germline, CDR1 is SGHDT and CDR2 YYEEEE. The CDR3: CASSSGTGVYGYTF. The CDR3 DNA follows: TGTGCCAGCAGCTCAGGGACAGGGGTCTATGGCTACACCTTC.

A single count supports this clone. The J gene is TRBJ2-3, the V gene TRBV6-4; 12 bases fit TRBD2. Germline V gene data show CDR1 as MRHNA and CDR2 as SNTAGT. The CDR3 totals 16 residues. With V trimmed by 6 bases and J by 4 bases, 8 bases remained unmatched. CDR3 nucleotides: TGTGCCAGCAGCACTCTAGCGGGGGGGCCCCCAGATACGCAGTATTTT. The encoded protein is CASSTLAGGPPDTQYF.

This sequence joins TRBV5-1 and TRBJ2-1, with D possibly being TRBD2 (5 bases). The germline V gene encodes CDR1 SGHRS and CDR2 YFSETQ. This CDR3 is 12 amino acids long. Deletions cut 5 bases from V and 5 bases from J, with 8 bases between. The CDR3 DNA reads TGCGCCAGCAGGGGAGAAAACAATGAGCAGTTCTTC. Amino acids: CASRGENNEQFF.

The chain recombines TRBV9 with TRBJ2-6, with D perhaps matching TRBD2 (7 bases). V lost 0 bases to trimming and J lost 0 bases, with 16 bases between them. The CDR3 sequence is 19 residues long. Germline-derived CDR1 and CDR2 are SGDLS and YYNGEE. In DNA, the CDR3 is TGTGCCAGCAGCGTAGGGGTAGGGGGGGCAGCCTCTGGGGCCAACGTCCTGACTTTC. This sequence encodes CASSVGVGGAASGANVLTF.

The rearrangement joins TRBV10-3 to TRBJ2-7, with 13 positions matching TRBD2. The length of the CDR3 is 15 residues. The J segment lost 6 bases and the V segment lost 3 bases, leaving 5 bases of the junction unmatched. The germline CDR1 and CDR2 sequences are ENHRY and SYGVKD. CDR3 amino acids: CAISDPGLAGVEQYF. DNA for the CDR3: TGTGCCATCAGTGACCCAGGACTAGCGGGAGTCGAGCAGTACTTC.

V usage is TRBV7-2 and J usage is TRBJ2-7; 10 bases align to TRBD1. Per germline, CDR1 SGHTA and CDR2 FQGNSA. The CDR3 is 14 residues long. The ends lost 5 bases at V and 5 bases at J; junction bases unmatched: 6. The CDR3 region has the DNA TGTGCCAGCAGCGAGCGACAGGGGGCCCACGAGCAGTACTTC. Its translation: CASSERQGAHEQYF.

As concerns this clone: Sequence at one end of the junction differs from germline and may be a read error. The DNA for the CDR3 is TGTGCCACCAGCCCAGGGACTAGCGGGGCTCTAAGCTCCTACAATGAGCAGTTCTTC. This codes for CATSPGTSGALSSYNEQFF. This sequence joins TRBV5-4 and TRBJ2-1; 13 bases match TRBD2. This CDR3 contains 19 residues. Germline CDR1 and CDR2: SGHNT and YYREEE (reference sequence).

The chain links TRBV6-1 to TRBJ1-2, with D unresolved. The germline V gene has CDR1 MNHNS and CDR2 SASEGT. This CDR3 contains 15 residues. V lost 0 bases, J lost 4 bases, and 12 bases lay in between. CDR3 amino acids: CASSEALGSAYGYTF. DNA for the CDR3: TGTGCCAGCAGTGAAGCGCTCGGTTCTGCCTATGGCTACACCTTC.

The J gene is TRBJ2-5, the V gene TRBV7-8, with 7 bases lining up with TRBD1. With 7 bases clipped from V and 11 bases from J, the junction kept 19 bases outside the gene matches. The germline V gene has CDR1 SGHVS and CDR2 FQNEAQ. This CDR3 has 15 amino acids. CDR3 sequence: CASTKARGGVGEQYF. The DNA of the CDR3 is TGTGCCAGCACCAAAGCGAGAGGGGGCGTGGGGGAGCAGTACTTC.

The chain has TRBV4-1 and TRBJ2-7; TRBD1 matches at 7 bases. Germline V gives CDR1 MGHRA, CDR2 YSYEKL. The V segment lost 2 bases and the J segment 6 bases; nucleotides outside the gene matches: 13. There are 16 residues in the CDR3. CDR3 loop: CASSQPIDRVKSEQYF. The CDR3 nucleotides are TGCGCCAGCAGCCAACCCATAGACAGGGTAAAGTCCGAGCAGTACTTC.

The rearrangement joins TRBV6-4 to TRBJ1-1; 8 bases agree with TRBD1. The CDR3 spans 15 residues. Trimming at V came to 7 bases and at J to 9 bases, leaving 16 bases not matched to a gene. CDR1 is MRHNA, CDR2 SNTAGT, per germline. The chain's CDR3 is CASTPSSRTGSKAFF. CDR3 nucleotide sequence: TGTGCCAGCACACCTAGCTCCCGGACAGGGTCTAAAGCTTTCTTT.

This clone was counted between two and nine times. The genes are TRBV13 and TRBJ2-1; 11 bases align to TRBD2. J lost 6 bases, V lost 1 base, and 8 bases had no gene match. CDR1 PRHDT and CDR2 FYEKMQ come from the germline V gene (reference sequence). The CDR3 totals 17 residues. CDR3 coding DNA: TGTGCCAGCAGCTTAGAGATAACTAGCGGGAGTGGCAATGAGCAGTTCTTC. Its translation is CASSLEITSGSGNEQFF.

The genes are TRBV6-6 and TRBJ2-5, with D unresolved. Trimming removed 6 bases from V and 1 base from J, with 9 bases in between. Per the germline V gene, CDR1 is MNHNY and CDR2 is SVGAGI (reference sequence). CDR3 size: 13 residues. CDR3 sequence: CASRTLAQETQYF. In DNA form, the CDR3 reads TGTGCCAGCAGAACCCTGGCCCAAGAGACCCAGTACTTC.

This clone has a handful of counts. The chain has TRBV5-4 and TRBJ1-3; 11 nucleotides align to TRBD1. Germline V gives CDR1 SGHNT, CDR2 YYREEE (reference sequence). V was pared by 4 bases and J by 4 bases, with 4 bases of the junction left unmatched. The CDR3 contains 15 residues. The CDR3 DNA reads TGTGCCAGCAGCCCCGGACAGGGGGCCGGAAACACCATATATTTT. This sequence encodes CASSPGQGAGNTIYF.

The V gene is TRBV4-1, the J gene TRBJ2-1, with TRBD2 identical over 10 bases. The junction had 5 bases not matched to a gene; V was cut back by 3 bases and J by 3 bases. The germline CDR1 and CDR2 sequences are MGHRA and YSYEKL. The CDR3 loop spans 16 amino acids. The CDR3 here is CASSHTGTSDYNEQFF. CDR3 coding DNA: TGCGCCAGCAGCCATACCGGGACTAGCGACTACAATGAGCAGTTCTTC.

The chain combines TRBV5-4 with TRBJ1-1; no definite D call. V was pared by 0 bases and J by 7 bases, with 13 bases between. This CDR3 is 14 amino acids long. Germline V gene lookup returns CDR1 SGHNT and CDR2 YYREEE (reference sequence). DNA of the CDR3: TGTGCCAGCAGCTTGGAGAGCGGGGTCGGTGAAGCTTTCTTT. This sequence encodes CASSLESGVGEAFF.

V and J are TRBV5-1 and TRBJ2-5, with 8 bases lining up with TRBD2. The junction had 5 bases not matched to a gene; V was cut back by 0 bases and J by 1 base. The CDR3 totals 16 residues. Germline loops: CDR1 SGHRS, CDR2 YFSETQ. The CDR3 sequence is CASSLASGGPQETQYF. The CDR3 DNA reads as TGCGCCAGCAGCTTGGCCTCGGGGGGGCCCCAAGAGACCCAGTACTTC.

This chain uses TRBV5-1 with TRBJ2-2; 9 bases match TRBD2. V lost 4 bases to trimming and J lost 5 bases; unmatched junction nucleotides: 12. This CDR3 spans 17 amino acids. Germline CDR1 is SGHRS and CDR2 is YFSETQ. The CDR3 bases are TGCGCCAGCAGCCCGCGACTAGCGGCACTGGGAACCGGGGAGCTGTTTTTT. Translation gives CASSPRLAALGTGELFF.

V is TRBV7-6 and J is TRBJ1-3; TRBD1 agrees at 10 bases. The V gene's germline CDR1 is SGHVS and CDR2 FNYEAQ. CDR3 size: 15 residues. The J segment lost 8 bases and the V segment lost 5 bases, leaving 9 bases of the junction unmatched. The DNA of the CDR3 is TGTGCCAGCAGCACACCGACAGGGGGCATGGACACCATATATTTT. Amino acid sequence: CASSTPTGGMDTIYF.

The chain links TRBV28 to TRBJ2-1; perhaps TRBD1 as D (6 bases). V lost 2 bases and J lost 2, with 13 bases in between. CDR1 and CDR2 from the germline V gene are MDHEN and SYDVKM. The CDR3 totals 16 residues. CDR3 nucleotides: TGTGCCAGCAGTTTAAGGACAGTAAACCCCTACAATGAGCAGTTCTTC. It specifies CASSLRTVNPYNEQFF.